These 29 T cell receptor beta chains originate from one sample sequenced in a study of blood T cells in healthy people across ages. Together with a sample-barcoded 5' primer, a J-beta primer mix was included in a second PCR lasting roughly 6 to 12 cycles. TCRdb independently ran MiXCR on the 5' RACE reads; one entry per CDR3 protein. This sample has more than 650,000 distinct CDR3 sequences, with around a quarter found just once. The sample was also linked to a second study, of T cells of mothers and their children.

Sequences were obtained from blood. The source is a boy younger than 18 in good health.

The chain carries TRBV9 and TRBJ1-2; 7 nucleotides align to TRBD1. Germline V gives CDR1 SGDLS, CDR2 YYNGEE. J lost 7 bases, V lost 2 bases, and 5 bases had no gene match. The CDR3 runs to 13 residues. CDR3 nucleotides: TGTGCCAGCAGCGTGACAGGGTCTCGTGGCTACACCTTC. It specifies CASSVTGSRGYTF.

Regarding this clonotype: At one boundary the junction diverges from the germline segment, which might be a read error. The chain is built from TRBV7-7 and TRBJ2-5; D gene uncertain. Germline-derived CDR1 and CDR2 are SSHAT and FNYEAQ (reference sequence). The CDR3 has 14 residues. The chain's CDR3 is CASSLNTYQETQYF. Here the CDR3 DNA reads TGTGCTAGCAGCTTGAACACGTACCAAGAGACCCAGTACTTC.

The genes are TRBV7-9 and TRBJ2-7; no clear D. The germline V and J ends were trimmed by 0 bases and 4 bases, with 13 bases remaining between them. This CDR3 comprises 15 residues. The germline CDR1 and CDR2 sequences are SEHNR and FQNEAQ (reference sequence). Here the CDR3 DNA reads TGTGCCAGCAGCTTAGCCGCAGGTACCGTTTACGAGCAGTACTTC. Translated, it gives CASSLAAGTVYEQYF.

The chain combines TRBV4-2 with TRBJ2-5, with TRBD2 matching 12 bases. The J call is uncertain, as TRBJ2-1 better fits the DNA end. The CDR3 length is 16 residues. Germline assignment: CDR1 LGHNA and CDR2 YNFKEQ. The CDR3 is CASSRALAGGHNEQFF. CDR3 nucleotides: TGTGCCAGCAGCCGCGCACTAGCGGGGGGCCACAATGAGCAGTTCTTC.

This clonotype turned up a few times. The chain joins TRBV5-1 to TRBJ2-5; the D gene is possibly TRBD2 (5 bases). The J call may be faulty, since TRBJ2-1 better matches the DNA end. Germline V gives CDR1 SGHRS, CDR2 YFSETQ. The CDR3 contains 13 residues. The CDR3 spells CASSLGLGDEQFF. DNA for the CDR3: TGCGCCAGCAGCTTGGGGTTGGGAGATGAGCAGTTCTTC.

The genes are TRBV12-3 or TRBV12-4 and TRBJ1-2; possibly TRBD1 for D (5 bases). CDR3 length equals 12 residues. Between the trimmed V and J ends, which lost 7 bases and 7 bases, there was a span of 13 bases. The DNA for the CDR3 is TGTGCCAGCACCTGGGGGAGGGGTGGCTACACCTTC. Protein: CASTWGRGGYTF.

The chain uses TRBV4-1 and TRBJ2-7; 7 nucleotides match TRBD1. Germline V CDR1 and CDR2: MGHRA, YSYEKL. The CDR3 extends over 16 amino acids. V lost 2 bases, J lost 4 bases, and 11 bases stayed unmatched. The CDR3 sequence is CASSQPTDRARYEQYF. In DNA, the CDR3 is TGCGCCAGCAGCCAACCTACCGACAGGGCGAGATACGAGCAGTACTTC.

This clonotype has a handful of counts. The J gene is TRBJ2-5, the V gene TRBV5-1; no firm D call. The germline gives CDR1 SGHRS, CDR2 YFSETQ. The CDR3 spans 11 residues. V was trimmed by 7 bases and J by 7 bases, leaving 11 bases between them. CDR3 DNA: TGCGCCAGCGAAATAAGAGGGACCCAGTACTTC. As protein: CASEIRGTQYF.

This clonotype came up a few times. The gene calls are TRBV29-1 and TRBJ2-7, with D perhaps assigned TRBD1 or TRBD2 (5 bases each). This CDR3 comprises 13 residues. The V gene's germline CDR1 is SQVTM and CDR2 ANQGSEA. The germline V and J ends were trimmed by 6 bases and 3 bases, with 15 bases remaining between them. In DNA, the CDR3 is TGCAGCGTCCCCGGGACGGCATACTACGAGCAGTACTTC. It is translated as CSVPGTAYYEQYF.

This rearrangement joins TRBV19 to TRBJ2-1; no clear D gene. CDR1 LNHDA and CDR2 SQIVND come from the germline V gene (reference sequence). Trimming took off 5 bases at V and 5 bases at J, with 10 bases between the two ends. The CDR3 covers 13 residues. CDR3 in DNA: TGTGCCAGTAGTGCTGGGATTAACAATGAGCAGTTCTTC. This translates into CASSAGINNEQFF.

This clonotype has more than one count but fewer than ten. This CDR3 is CASRQQGKRQFF. CDR3 nucleotides: TGTGCCAGCAGACAACAGGGAAAACGGCAGTTCTTC. V usage is TRBV2 and J usage is TRBJ2-1; perhaps TRBD1 as D (6 bases). Trimming pared 6 bases from V and 12 bases from J, leaving 15 bases between. Germline V gives CDR1 SNHLY, CDR2 FYNNEI. CDR3 length: 12 residues.

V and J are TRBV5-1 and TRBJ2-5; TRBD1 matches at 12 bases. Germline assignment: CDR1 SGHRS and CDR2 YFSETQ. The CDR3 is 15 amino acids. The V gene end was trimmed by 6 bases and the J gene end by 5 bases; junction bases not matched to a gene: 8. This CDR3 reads CASTRGQGAGETQYF. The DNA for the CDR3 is TGCGCCAGCACCCGGGGACAGGGGGCAGGGGAGACCCAGTACTTC.

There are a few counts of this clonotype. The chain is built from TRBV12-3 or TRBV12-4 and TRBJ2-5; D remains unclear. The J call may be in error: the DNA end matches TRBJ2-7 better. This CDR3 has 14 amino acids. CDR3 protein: CASTDNGVSPEQYF. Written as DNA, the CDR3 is TGTGCCAGCACCGACAACGGAGTTTCTCCCGAGCAGTACTTC.

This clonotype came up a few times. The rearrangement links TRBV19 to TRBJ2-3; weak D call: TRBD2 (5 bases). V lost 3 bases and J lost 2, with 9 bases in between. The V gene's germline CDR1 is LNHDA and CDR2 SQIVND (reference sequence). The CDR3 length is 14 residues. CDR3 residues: CASSMGGHTDTQYF. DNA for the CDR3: TGTGCCAGTAGTATGGGCGGGCACACAGATACGCAGTATTTT. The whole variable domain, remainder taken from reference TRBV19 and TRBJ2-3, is DGGITQSPKYLFRKEGQNVTLSCEQNLNHDAMYWYRQDPGQGLRLIYYSQIVNDFQKGDIAEGYSVSREKKESFPLTVTSAQKNPTAFYLCASSMGGHTDTQYFGPGTRLTVL.

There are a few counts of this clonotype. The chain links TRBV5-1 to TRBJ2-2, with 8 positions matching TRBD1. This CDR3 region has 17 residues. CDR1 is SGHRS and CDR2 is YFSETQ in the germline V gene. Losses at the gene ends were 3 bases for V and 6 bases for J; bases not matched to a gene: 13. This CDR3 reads CASSWTGFLYYPGELFF. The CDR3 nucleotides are TGCGCCAGCAGCTGGACAGGGTTCCTGTATTATCCCGGGGAGCTGTTTTTT.

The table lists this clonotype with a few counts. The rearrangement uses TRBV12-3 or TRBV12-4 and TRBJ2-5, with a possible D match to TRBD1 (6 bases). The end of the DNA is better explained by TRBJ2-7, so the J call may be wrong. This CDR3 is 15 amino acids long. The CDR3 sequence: CASSLTRGFSHEQYF. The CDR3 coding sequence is TGTGCCAGCAGTTTGACCAGGGGCTTTTCCCACGAGCAGTACTTC.

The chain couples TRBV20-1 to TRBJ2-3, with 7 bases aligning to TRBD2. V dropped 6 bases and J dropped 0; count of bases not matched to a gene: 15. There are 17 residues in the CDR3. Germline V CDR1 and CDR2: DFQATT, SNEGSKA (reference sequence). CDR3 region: CSAGGVLASGSTDTQYF. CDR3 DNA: TGCAGTGCGGGGGGAGTATTAGCTAGCGGAAGCACAGATACGCAGTATTTT.

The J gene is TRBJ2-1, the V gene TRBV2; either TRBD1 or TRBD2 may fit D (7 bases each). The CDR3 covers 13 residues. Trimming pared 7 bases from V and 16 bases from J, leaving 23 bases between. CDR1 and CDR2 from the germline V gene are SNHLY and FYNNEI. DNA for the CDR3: TGTGCCAGCACCATCAAGGGAGGGGGCGGGCTCTTCTTC. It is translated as CASTIKGGGGLFF. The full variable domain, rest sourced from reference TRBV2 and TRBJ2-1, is EPEVTQTPSHQVTQMGQEVILRCVPISNHLYFYWYRQILGQKVEFLVSFYNNEISEKSEIFDDQFSVERPDGSNFTLKIRSTKLEDSAMYFCASTIKGGGGLFFGPGTRLTVL.

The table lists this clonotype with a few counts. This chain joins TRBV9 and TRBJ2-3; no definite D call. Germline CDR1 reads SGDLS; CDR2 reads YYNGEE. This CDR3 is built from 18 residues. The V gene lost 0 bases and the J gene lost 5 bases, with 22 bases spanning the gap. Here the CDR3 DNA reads TGTGCCAGCAGCGTAGCTACGACTGGGCCCCAACGAGGAGATACGCAGTATTTT. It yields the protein CASSVATTGPQRGDTQYF.

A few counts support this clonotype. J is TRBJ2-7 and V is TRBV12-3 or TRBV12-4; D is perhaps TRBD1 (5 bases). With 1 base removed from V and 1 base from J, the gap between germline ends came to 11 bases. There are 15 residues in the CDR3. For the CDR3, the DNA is TGTGCCAGCAGTTTAGGACAGAGTTTTTCCTACGAGCAGTACTTC. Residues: CASSLGQSFSYEQYF.

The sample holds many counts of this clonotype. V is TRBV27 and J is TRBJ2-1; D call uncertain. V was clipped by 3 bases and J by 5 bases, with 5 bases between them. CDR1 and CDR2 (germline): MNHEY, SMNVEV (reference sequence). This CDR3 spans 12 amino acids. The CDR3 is CASSFRDNEQFF. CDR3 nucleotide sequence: TGTGCCAGCAGTTTTCGCGACAATGAGCAGTTCTTC.

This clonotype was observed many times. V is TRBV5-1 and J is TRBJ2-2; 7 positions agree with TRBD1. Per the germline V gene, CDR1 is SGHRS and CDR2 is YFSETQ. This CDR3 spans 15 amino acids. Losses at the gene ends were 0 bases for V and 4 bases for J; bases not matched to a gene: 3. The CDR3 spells CASSLDEGATGELFF. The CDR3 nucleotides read TGCGCCAGCAGCTTGGACGAGGGGGCCACCGGGGAGCTGTTTTTT.

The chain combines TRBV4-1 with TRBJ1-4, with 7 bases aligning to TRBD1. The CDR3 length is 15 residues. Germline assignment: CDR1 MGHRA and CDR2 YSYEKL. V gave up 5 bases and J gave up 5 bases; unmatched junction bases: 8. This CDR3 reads CASSSSGQPNEKLFF. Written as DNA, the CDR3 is TGCGCCAGCAGCTCTTCGGGACAGCCAAATGAAAAACTGTTTTTT.

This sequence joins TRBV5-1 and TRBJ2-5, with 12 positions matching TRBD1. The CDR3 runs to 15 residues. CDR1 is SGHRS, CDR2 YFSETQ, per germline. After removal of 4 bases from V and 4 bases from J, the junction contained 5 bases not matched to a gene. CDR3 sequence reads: CASSPPGQGAETQYF. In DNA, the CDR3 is TGCGCCAGCAGCCCACCGGGACAGGGGGCAGAGACCCAGTACTTC.

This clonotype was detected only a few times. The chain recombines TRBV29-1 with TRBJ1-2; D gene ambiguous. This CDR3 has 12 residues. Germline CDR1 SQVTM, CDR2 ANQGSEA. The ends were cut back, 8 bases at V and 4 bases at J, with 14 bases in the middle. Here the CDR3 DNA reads TGCAGCATCTACGCTACGGTCTATGGCTACACCTTC. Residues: CSIYATVYGYTF.

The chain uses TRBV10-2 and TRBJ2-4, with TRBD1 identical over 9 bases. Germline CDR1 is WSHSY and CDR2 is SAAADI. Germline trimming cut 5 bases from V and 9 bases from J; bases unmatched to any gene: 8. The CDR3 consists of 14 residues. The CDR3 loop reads CASSRDRVGGIQYF. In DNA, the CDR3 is TGCGCCAGCAGTCGGGACAGGGTGGGAGGCATTCAGTACTTC.

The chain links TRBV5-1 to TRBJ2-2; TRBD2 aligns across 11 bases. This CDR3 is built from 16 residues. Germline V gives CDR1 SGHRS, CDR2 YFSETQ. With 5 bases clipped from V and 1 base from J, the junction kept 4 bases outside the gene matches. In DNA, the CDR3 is TGCGCCAGCAGGCTCGGACTAGCGGGGAACACCGGGGAGCTGTTTTTT. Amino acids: CASRLGLAGNTGELFF.

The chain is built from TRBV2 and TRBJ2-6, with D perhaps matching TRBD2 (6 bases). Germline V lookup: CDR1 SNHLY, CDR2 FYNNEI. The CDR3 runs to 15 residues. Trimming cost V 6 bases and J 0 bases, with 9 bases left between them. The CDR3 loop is CASSAGGSGANVLTF. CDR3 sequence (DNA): TGTGCCAGCAGCGCCGGGGGCTCTGGGGCCAACGTCCTGACTTTC.

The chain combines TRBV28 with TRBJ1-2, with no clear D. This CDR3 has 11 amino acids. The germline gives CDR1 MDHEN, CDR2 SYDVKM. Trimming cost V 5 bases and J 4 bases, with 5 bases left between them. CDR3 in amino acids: CASSLTYGYTF. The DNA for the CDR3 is TGTGCCAGCAGTCTGACCTATGGCTACACCTTC.